Below, 30 T cell receptor beta chains from the same sample are listed, as sequenced in a study of blood T cell dynamics during melanoma immunotherapy. Described time point: pre-treatment baseline. Generated by immunoSEQ multiplex PCR, the TCRdb table keeps only in-frame clones and is missing some. Among some 13,000 clones listed, around 90% were seen once. The sequencing used effector memory CD8+ T cells from blood, collected from a patient treated with checkpoint blockade. Receptors were obtained from a human donor with melanoma.

The V and J genes are TRBV5-1 and TRBJ2-6; tentatively, D is TRBD2 (5 bases). CDR1 is SGHRS and CDR2 is YFSETQ in the germline V gene. This CDR3 has 17 amino acids. The V and J ends lost 4 bases and 2 bases respectively, with 16 bases between them. The CDR3 protein is CASSPDPGGAGANVLTF. In DNA form, the CDR3 reads TGCGCCAGCAGCCCGGACCCCGGAGGAGCTGGGGCCAACGTCCTGACTTTC.

This clone appeared once. The chain couples TRBV28 to TRBJ2-3, with 7 bases that match TRBD1. Germline lookup yields CDR1 MDHEN and CDR2 SYDVKM. Trimming took 7 bases from V and 6 from J; bases not matched to a gene: 16. CDR3 length equals 16 residues. CDR3 sequence (DNA): TGTGCCAGCAACACCCCAGGGACAGCCCTGGGGGATACGCAGTATTTT. Translating gives CASNTPGTALGDTQYF.

The V and J genes are TRBV27 and TRBJ2-7, with D perhaps matching TRBD1 or TRBD2 (5 bases each). V lost 3 bases, J lost 1 base, and 10 bases lay in between. Germline CDR1 reads MNHEY; CDR2 reads SMNVEV (reference sequence). This CDR3 has 14 residues. In DNA form, the CDR3 reads TGTGCCAGCAGTTTTGGGGACGGGTCCTACGAGCAGTACTTC. Translated: CASSFGDGSYEQYF.

This chain links TRBV4-2 with TRBJ2-5; D may match TRBD1 or TRBD2 (5 bases each). The DNA end favors TRBJ2-7, so the J call may be wrong. Germline-derived CDR1 and CDR2 are LGHNA and YNFKEQ. The CDR3 runs 13 residues. The CDR3 sequence is CASSPRGFYEQYF. The CDR3 DNA follows: TGTGCCAGCAGCCCTCGGGGCTTCTACGAGCAGTACTTC.

This chain links TRBV5-1 with TRBJ1-5; 7 nucleotides line up with TRBD1. Looked up from germline, CDR1 is SGHRS and CDR2 is YFSETQ. V was clipped by 4 bases and J by 3 bases; unmatched bases: 7. The CDR3 is 15 residues long. CDR3 DNA sequence: TGCGCCAGCAGCCTCACAGGGGATCCCAATCAGCCCCAGCATTTT. Translated, it gives CASSLTGDPNQPQHF.

This chain connects TRBV5-6 to TRBJ1-1; D perhaps matches TRBD1 (5 bases). The germline CDR1 and CDR2 sequences are SGHDT and YYEEEE. The CDR3 runs 15 residues. V lost 0 bases, J lost 0 bases, and 9 bases lay in between. The CDR3 is CASSLERQMNTEAFF. As DNA, the CDR3 is TGTGCCAGCAGCTTGGAGAGACAGATGAACACTGAAGCTTTCTTT.

This chain connects TRBV6-1 to TRBJ2-3; 7 positions match TRBD2. This CDR3 comprises 15 residues. Looked up from germline, CDR1 is MNHNS and CDR2 is SASEGT. V was clipped by 5 bases and J by 2 bases; unmatched bases: 7. CDR3 DNA sequence: TGTGCCAGCAGTACTAGCGCGAGCATCACAGATACGCAGTATTTT. Its protein product is CASSTSASITDTQYF.

The CDR3 loop is CASSPDSYPYGYTF. Here the CDR3 DNA reads TGTGCCAGCTCACCGGACAGTTACCCCTATGGCTACACCTTC. The V and J genes are TRBV18 and TRBJ1-2; D possibly corresponds to TRBD1 (6 bases). The germline V and J ends were trimmed by 3 bases and 4 bases, with 12 bases remaining between them. Germline V gene sequence: CDR1 KGHSH, CDR2 LQKENI. The CDR3 is 14 amino acids.

The sample holds one count of this clone. This sequence joins TRBV28 and TRBJ2-7; 7 bases fit TRBD1. This CDR3 is built from 15 residues. Germline V gene sequence: CDR1 MDHEN, CDR2 SYDVKM. The ends lost 6 bases at V and 1 base at J; junction bases unmatched: 9. CDR3 loop: CASSPRGPRSYEQYF. In DNA form, the CDR3 reads TGTGCCAGCAGCCCGAGGGGGCCCCGGTCCTACGAGCAGTACTTC.

The genes are TRBV5-4 and TRBJ1-1; a possible D gene is TRBD1 (5 bases). The CDR3 spans 13 residues. The V gene's germline CDR1 is SGHNT and CDR2 YYREEE (reference sequence). V lost 4 bases to trimming and J lost 4 bases, with 11 bases between them. CDR3 DNA: TGTGCCAGCAGCCCGGGAGGGACCACTGAAGCTTTCTTT. It yields the protein CASSPGGTTEAFF. The variable domain in full, with the rest retrieved from reference TRBV5-4 and TRBJ1-1, is ETGVTQSPTHLIKTRGQQVTLRCSSQSGHNTVSWYQQALGQGPQFIFQYYREEENGRGNFPPRFSGLQFPNYSSELNVNALELDDSALYLCASSPGGTTEAFFGQGTRLTVV.

V usage is TRBV7-9 and J usage is TRBJ2-3; D ambiguous. The germline CDR1 and CDR2 sequences are SEHNR and FQNEAQ (reference sequence). Trimming took off 5 bases at V and 1 base at J, with 10 bases between the two ends. CDR3 size: 14 residues. CDR3: CASSPTLGTDTQYF. The CDR3 region has the DNA TGTGCCAGCAGCCCTACGTTGGGCACAGATACGCAGTATTTT.

The chain recombines TRBV30 with TRBJ1-2; 9 bases line up with TRBD1. V shed 3 bases and J 8 bases; nucleotides not matched to a gene: 1. This CDR3 contains 11 residues. Germline CDR1 GTSNPN, CDR2 SVGIG (reference sequence). The CDR3: CAWRTGGGYTF. The CDR3 nucleotides are TGTGCCTGGAGGACAGGGGGGGGCTACACCTTC.

The genes are TRBV9 and TRBJ1-1; D gene ambiguous. From germline, CDR1 is SGDLS and CDR2 YYNGEE. The CDR3 is made up of 13 amino acids. Trimming left V 3 bases short and J 4 bases short, with 10 bases between. Here the CDR3 DNA reads TGTGCCAGCAGCGGTCCCCTGGGCACTGAAGCTTTCTTT. The encoded protein is CASSGPLGTEAFF.

V gene TRBV5-1 combines with J gene TRBJ2-1; TRBD2 matches at 14 bases. This CDR3 spans 17 amino acids. V shed 3 bases, J shed 8 bases, and the junction held 10 bases outside the gene matches. Germline CDR1 reads SGHRS; CDR2 reads YFSETQ. Here the CDR3 reads CASSSQGGLAGVYEQFF. The CDR3 nucleotides are TGCGCCAGCAGCTCACAAGGGGGACTAGCGGGAGTGTATGAGCAGTTCTTC.

J is TRBJ1-1 and V is TRBV5-1; D is uncertain. V shed 0 bases and J shed 3 bases, with 6 bases lying between them. The CDR3 is 13 residues long. Germline CDR1 is SGHRS and CDR2 is YFSETQ. This CDR3 is CASSLEGHTEAFF. CDR3 nucleotide sequence: TGCGCCAGCAGCTTGGAGGGTCACACTGAAGCTTTCTTT.

This clone was found once. V and J are TRBV19 and TRBJ1-1; 8 bases align to TRBD1. Germline CDR1 is LNHDA and CDR2 is SQIVND (reference sequence). J was trimmed by 1 base and V by 6 bases; bases with no gene match: 4. The CDR3 spans 14 residues. The CDR3 coding sequence is TGTGCCAGTAGCTACGGGACAGGGAACACTGAAGCTTTCTTT. Encoded protein: CASSYGTGNTEAFF. The full variable domain, rest sourced from reference TRBV19 and TRBJ1-1, is DGGITQSPKYLFRKEGQNVTLSCEQNLNHDAMYWYRQDPGQGLRLIYYSQIVNDFQKGDIAEGYSVSREKKESFPLTVTSAQKNPTAFYLCASSYGTGNTEAFFGQGTRLTVV.

The DNA for the CDR3 is TGTGCCAGCGGGGTTGGGGCTGTCTATGGCTACACCTTC. The encoded protein is CASGVGAVYGYTF. The V call is TRBV6-1, the J call TRBJ1-2, with a possible D match to TRBD1 (5 bases). V was trimmed by 8 bases and J by 4 bases, leaving 14 bases between them. Germline-derived CDR1 and CDR2 are MNHNS and SASEGT. CDR3 length equals 13 residues.

This sequence joins TRBV29-1 and TRBJ1-2, with D maybe TRBD1 (6 bases). From germline, CDR1 is SQVTM and CDR2 ANQGSEA. The V end was cut by 0 bases, the J end by 7 bases, with 15 bases between. The CDR3 contains 14 residues. CDR3 nucleotides: TGCAGCGTTGAAGAGGACAGACAGTACTTTGGCTACACCTTC. It encodes CSVEEDRQYFGYTF.

The chain uses TRBV15 and TRBJ2-7; D may be TRBD1 (6 bases). This CDR3 has 18 amino acids. V lost 0 bases and J 2 bases, leaving 20 bases between the germline ends. Germline loops: CDR1 LNHNV, CDR2 YYDKDF (reference sequence). CDR3 DNA sequence: TGTGCCACCAGCAGAGACCAAAGGGGGACCGGCGACCCCTACGAGCAGTACTTC. Translating gives CATSRDQRGTGDPYEQYF.

The rearrangement links TRBV5-6 to TRBJ2-7; TRBD2 matches 14 bases. Germline V lookup: CDR1 SGHDT, CDR2 YYEEEE. The CDR3 length is 18 residues. With 0 bases clipped from V and 2 bases from J, the junction kept 7 bases outside the gene matches. CDR3 region: CASSLEGTSGSNPYEQYF. DNA for the CDR3: TGTGCCAGCAGCTTGGAAGGGACTAGCGGGAGCAATCCCTACGAGCAGTACTTC.

This clone showed up just once. The rearrangement joins TRBV13 to TRBJ2-3, with D possibly being TRBD2 (6 bases). CDR1 is PRHDT and CDR2 is FYEKMQ in the germline V gene (reference sequence). The CDR3 covers 17 residues. Trimming left V 1 base short and J 0 bases short, with 14 bases between. The CDR3 nucleotides are TGTGCCAGCAGCTTAGTAGGAGGGTTAGGTAGCACAGATACGCAGTATTTT. This gives the protein CASSLVGGLGSTDTQYF.

The rearrangement uses TRBV7-3 and TRBJ1-1; TRBD1 aligns across 7 bases. CDR3 length equals 15 residues. With V trimmed by 4 bases and J by 1 base, 6 bases remained unmatched. Germline V gene lookup returns CDR1 SGHTA and CDR2 FQGTGA. CDR3 bases: TGTGCCAGCAGCTCCTCCGGGACAGCGAACACTGAAGCTTTCTTT. Its protein product is CASSSSGTANTEAFF. The entire variable domain, with the rest obtained from reference TRBV7-3 and TRBJ1-1, is as follows: GAGVSQTPSNKVTEKGKYVELRCDPISGHTALYWYRQSLGQGPEFLIYFQGTGAADDSGLPNDRFFAVRPEGSVSTLKIQRTERGDSAVYLCASSSSGTANTEAFFGQGTRLTVV.

V and J are TRBV9 and TRBJ2-2, with TRBD1 matching 8 bases. The CDR3 has 13 residues. The germline CDR1 and CDR2 sequences are SGDLS and YYNGEE. Losses at the gene ends were 7 bases for V and 1 base for J; bases not matched to a gene: 0. As DNA, the CDR3 is TGTGCCAGCGGGACAGGGAACACCGGGGAGCTGTTTTTT. This gives the protein CASGTGNTGELFF.

In this sample, this clone turned up once. The chain carries TRBV11-2 and TRBJ1-2; D might be TRBD1 (6 bases). Germline CDR1 reads SGHAT; CDR2 reads FQNNGV. V gave up 5 bases and J gave up 1 base, with 14 bases separating them. The CDR3 extends over 15 amino acids. The chain's CDR3 is CASSDGGAGNYGYTF. CDR3 in DNA: TGTGCCAGCAGCGACGGGGGCGCTGGTAACTATGGCTACACCTTC.

The chain carries TRBV28 and TRBJ1-1; D uncertain. Between the trimmed V and J ends, which lost 6 bases and 1 base, there was a span of 12 bases. CDR3 length: 14 residues. Looked up from germline, CDR1 is MDHEN and CDR2 is SYDVKM. The CDR3: CASRVMGANTEAFF. DNA of the CDR3: TGTGCCAGCAGAGTCATGGGTGCGAACACTGAAGCTTTCTTT.

This clone was recorded a few times. The chain has TRBV6-1 and TRBJ2-7; possibly TRBD2 for D (6 bases). Germline-derived CDR1 and CDR2 are MNHNS and SASEGT. The CDR3 covers 15 residues. Trimming left V 0 bases short and J 3 bases short, with 12 bases between. Here the CDR3 reads CASSEARDFYYEQYF. In DNA, the CDR3 is TGTGCCAGCAGTGAAGCCAGGGACTTTTACTACGAGCAGTACTTC.

CDR3 DNA sequence: TGTGCCAGTAGTATAGAGTCCCTGACATTCCAAACGAACACCGGGGAGCTGTTTTTT. Protein: CASSIESLTFQTNTGELFF. This chain links TRBV19 with TRBJ2-2; D is undetermined. V was shortened by 0 bases and J by 0 bases, with 17 bases between the two germline ends. Germline loops: CDR1 LNHDA, CDR2 SQIVND (reference sequence). This CDR3 is built from 19 residues.

This clone is a singleton in its sample. The V and J genes are TRBV5-4 and TRBJ2-7, with D hard to call. The CDR3 spans 14 residues. V gave up 4 bases and J gave up 2 bases, with 13 bases separating them. Germline V CDR1 and CDR2: SGHNT, YYREEE (reference sequence). In DNA form, the CDR3 reads TGTGCCAGCAGCCTGAATGCGTTCCCCTACGAGCAGTACTTC. Protein product: CASSLNAFPYEQYF.

The chain uses TRBV10-3 and TRBJ1-2; 8 bases match TRBD1. The CDR3 totals 16 residues. V shed 2 bases, J shed 5 bases, and the junction held 10 bases outside the gene matches. Germline V CDR1 and CDR2: ENHRY, SYGVKD. DNA for the CDR3: TGTGCCATCAGTGAGAAGGACAGGGAGGTTCGGTATGGCTACACCTTC. It is translated as CAISEKDREVRYGYTF.

In its sample, this clone was seen once. V and J are TRBV4-3 and TRBJ2-7, with D hard to call. The germline gives CDR1 LGHNA, CDR2 YSLEER. Trimming took 4 bases from V and 1 from J, leaving 8 bases between them. The length of the CDR3 is 13 residues. The CDR3 DNA sequence: TGCGCCAGCAGCCCGGTGGGGTCCTACGAGCAGTACTTC. It yields the protein CASSPVGSYEQYF.